Below, 29 T cell receptor beta chains from the same sample are listed, as sequenced in a study of human T cells and chemical hapten exposure. Specified time point: patch test 2, 6 weeks after DPC sensitization. Treatment described: therapeutic diphenylcyclopropenone sensitization with weekly scalp DPC. Using its own MiXCR run on the RACE reads, TCRdb lists one record per CDR3 protein. The data contain 85,000 to 95,000 distinct CDR3 sequences, approximately 9.9% of them singletons. Specimen: whole blood, collected in connection with sensitization to the hapten diphenylcyclopropenone (DPC). These receptors came from a man aged 35 to 55 with alopecia areata. Some clones in this sample may be carry-over from other donors' samples.

This clonotype showed up just a few times. V usage is TRBV20-1 and J usage is TRBJ2-3; D might be TRBD1 (6 bases). The CDR3 covers 12 residues. Per germline, CDR1 DFQATT and CDR2 SNEGSKA (reference sequence). Trimming took 6 bases from V and 3 from J, leaving 10 bases between them. In DNA form, the CDR3 reads TGCAGTGCCGGACAGTTAACAGATACGCAGTATTTT. This translates into CSAGQLTDTQYF.

Here the CDR3 reads CASTYRGQSDTQYF. In DNA, the CDR3 is TGTGCCAGCACCTACAGGGGGCAGTCAGATACGCAGTATTTT. The chain uses TRBV28 and TRBJ2-3, with TRBD1 matching over 9 bases. Germline V lookup: CDR1 MDHEN, CDR2 SYDVKM. The CDR3 has 14 residues. The V and J ends lost 7 bases and 4 bases, in that order; junction bases with no gene match: 6.

This clonotype has at least ten counts. The chain employs TRBV11-1 and TRBJ1-2; D is possibly TRBD1 (5 bases). CDR1 and CDR2 (germline): SGHAT, FQDESV (reference sequence). The CDR3 is 13 residues long. Deletions cut 0 bases from V and 4 bases from J, with 6 bases between. CDR3 protein: CASSLADSYGYTF. In nucleotides, the CDR3 is TGTGCCAGCAGCTTAGCCGACAGCTATGGCTACACCTTC.

This clonotype was detected only a few times. The rearrangement uses TRBV29-1 and TRBJ2-1; 11 positions match TRBD2. The germline CDR1 and CDR2 sequences are SQVTM and ANQGSEA. This CDR3 comprises 13 residues. Unmatched junction bases numbered 7, after V lost 6 bases and J lost 9 bases. This chain's CDR3 is CSVVAGGPGEQFF. The CDR3 DNA sequence: TGCAGCGTGGTAGCGGGAGGGCCTGGTGAGCAGTTCTTC.

This clonotype was seen a handful of times. The rearrangement uses TRBV5-4 and TRBJ2-3; D remains ambiguous. V lost 5 bases, J lost 3 bases, and 10 bases lay in between. Germline loops: CDR1 SGHNT, CDR2 YYREEE (reference sequence). The CDR3 is made up of 13 amino acids. CDR3 bases: TGTGCCAGCAGGATTTACCTTACAGATACGCAGTATTTT. It codes for CASRIYLTDTQYF.

The chain is built from TRBV1 and TRBJ1-1; TRBD1, the table's D call, was not compared with the DNA. TRBV1 is assigned pseudogene status. There are 20 residues in the CDR3. Here the CDR3 DNA reads TGCACCAGCAGCCAGTCCAGGGCGAAAGGGGGGGGGGGATTGAACACTGAAGCTTTCTTT. Residues: CTSSQSRAKGGGGLNTEAFF.

The rearrangement uses TRBV11-1 and TRBJ2-5; D is tentatively TRBD1 or TRBD2 (5 bases each). Per the germline V gene, CDR1 is SGHAT and CDR2 is FQDESV (reference sequence). Trimming left V 5 bases short and J 4 bases short, with 11 bases between. This CDR3 is built from 13 residues. CDR3: CASSMPGGETQYF. As DNA, the CDR3 is TGTGCCAGCAGCATGCCTGGGGGAGAGACCCAGTACTTC.

The CDR3 region is CASSYSPSSYNEQFF. The CDR3 DNA is TGTGCCAGCAGTTACTCCCCGAGCTCCTACAATGAGCAGTTCTTC. The V call is TRBV6-2 or TRBV6-3, the J call TRBJ2-1; D uncertain. The germline V gene has CDR1 MNHEY and CDR2 SVGEGT. The V end was cut by 0 bases, the J end by 0 bases, with 6 bases between. CDR3 length: 15 amino acids.

This clonotype was detected only a few times. The chain links TRBV3-2 to TRBJ2-7; the table's D call TRBD1 went unverified against the DNA. TRBV3-2 is tagged as a pseudogene. The CDR3 is made up of 15 amino acids. CDR3 in DNA: TGTGCCACCAGTATCCCGGGACAGACATCTTACGAGCAGTACGTC. It specifies CATSIPGQTSYEQYV.

This clonotype occurred a few times. V usage is TRBV7-8 and J usage is TRBJ2-7; D may be TRBD2 (5 bases). Between the trimmed V and J ends, which lost 5 bases and 1 base, there was a span of 12 bases. The germline gives CDR1 SGHVS, CDR2 FQNEAQ. This CDR3 region has 14 residues. The CDR3 loop reads CASSRTGVSYEQYV. The DNA of the CDR3 is TGTGCCAGCAGCCGAACCGGGGTTTCCTACGAGCAGTACGTC.

This clonotype was recorded a few times. The CDR3 bases are TGTGCCAGCAGTAAGGGGGGACTAGCGGGGCACTATACGCAGTATTTT. It yields the protein CASSKGGLAGHYTQYF. The genes are TRBV6-2 or TRBV6-3 and TRBJ2-3; the match to TRBD2 covers 13 bases. Trimming cost V 5 bases and J 7 bases; bases outside gene matches: 9. This CDR3 is built from 16 residues. Germline-derived CDR1 and CDR2 are MNHEY and SVGEGT.

The CDR3 is CASSLERLYEQYF. DNA of the CDR3: TGCGCCAGCAGCTTGGAACGGTTGTACGAGCAGTACTTC. The chain is built from TRBV5-1 and TRBJ2-7, with D hard to call. Germline-derived CDR1 and CDR2 are SGHRS and YFSETQ. CDR3 size: 13 residues. Trimming stripped 0 bases from V and 4 bases from J, with 8 bases between. The variable domain in full, with the rest retrieved from reference TRBV5-1 and TRBJ2-7, is KAGVTQTPRYLIKTRGQQVTLSCSPISGHRSVSWYQQTPGQGLQFLFEYFSETQRNKGNFPGRFSGRQFSNSRSEMNVSTLELGDSALYLCASSLERLYEQYFGPGTRLTVT.

CDR3 region: CSVESSSGYNEQFF. The CDR3 region has the DNA TGCAGCGTTGAATCCTCTAGCGGTTACAATGAGCAGTTCTTC. The chain is built from TRBV29-1 and TRBJ2-1, with 7 bases that match TRBD2. The ends lost 2 bases at V and 4 bases at J; junction bases unmatched: 5. Germline CDR1 reads SQVTM; CDR2 reads ANQGSEA. There are 14 residues in the CDR3.

The chain employs TRBV4-3 and TRBJ1-3; TRBD1 matches 10 bases. This CDR3 contains 15 residues. Germline loops: CDR1 LGHNA, CDR2 YSLEER. The V segment lost 4 bases and the J segment 4 bases; nucleotides outside the gene matches: 4. The CDR3 DNA follows: TGCGCCAGCAGCCCGGACAGGGGGAAAGGAAACACCATATATTTT. Amino acids: CASSPDRGKGNTIYF.

This clonotype was observed many times. This chain connects TRBV20-1 to TRBJ1-5; weak D call: TRBD1 (5 bases). V was pared by 4 bases and J by 2 bases, with 21 bases between. The germline gives CDR1 DFQATT, CDR2 SNEGSKA (reference sequence). The CDR3 is 17 amino acids. The CDR3 sequence is CSATQAERQGGNQPQHF. The CDR3 DNA follows: TGCAGTGCTACTCAGGCCGAGCGTCAGGGAGGCAATCAGCCCCAGCATTTT.

The chain has TRBV7-9 and TRBJ1-5; D gene unclear. The V and J ends lost 5 bases and 4 bases respectively, with 6 bases between them. Germline CDR1 SEHNR, CDR2 FQNEAQ (reference sequence). This CDR3 comprises 12 residues. In DNA form, the CDR3 reads TGTGCCAGCAGCCCTGAAAATCAGCCCCAGCATTTT. Translating gives CASSPENQPQHF.

The chain carries TRBV7-2 and TRBJ2-4; the D gene is possibly TRBD1 (6 bases). Per the germline V gene, CDR1 is SGHTA and CDR2 is FQGNSA. Between the trimmed V and J ends, which lost 5 bases and 5 bases, there was a span of 10 bases. CDR3 length: 13 amino acids. The CDR3 spells CASSNRVENIQYF. CDR3 in DNA: TGTGCCAGCAGCAACAGGGTGGAAAACATTCAGTACTTC.

This clonotype turned up a few times. CDR3 residues: CASSLTDEKLFF. The CDR3 DNA follows: TGTGCCAGCAGCCTAACGGATGAAAAACTGTTTTTT. The J gene is TRBJ1-4, the V gene TRBV6-6; no clear D. CDR1 MNHNY and CDR2 SVGAGI come from the germline V gene (reference sequence). CDR3 size: 12 residues. Trimming stripped 6 bases from V and 6 bases from J, with 8 bases between.

This clonotype ranks as medium-sized (0.01 to 0.1%). The V call is TRBV12-3 or TRBV12-4, the J call TRBJ1-4, with 7 nucleotides matching TRBD1. The V segment lost 6 bases and the J segment 0 bases; nucleotides outside the gene matches: 7. The CDR3 is 16 residues long. Here the CDR3 reads CASSPGTDSTNEKLFF. CDR3 DNA sequence: TGTGCCAGCAGCCCTGGGACAGATTCAACTAATGAAAAACTGTTTTTT.

The chain joins TRBV12-3 or TRBV12-4 to TRBJ2-1; D uncertain. The V end lost 3 bases, the J end lost 7 bases, and 10 bases lay between the germline ends. This CDR3 region has 13 residues. The CDR3 nucleotides read TGTGCCAGCAGTTTCGTAGGGTTGAATGAGCAGTTCTTC. The encoded protein is CASSFVGLNEQFF.

This clonotype has a single count. V and J are TRBV12-3 or TRBV12-4 and TRBJ2-2; D perhaps matches TRBD2 (6 bases). This CDR3 contains 17 residues. V shed 6 bases and J shed 5 bases, with 22 bases lying between them. CDR3 nucleotides: TGTGCCAGCAGCCGGGCGGGACTTCGCATAGTGACCGGGGAGCTGTTTTTT. Its translation is CASSRAGLRIVTGELFF.

This clonotype was seen more than once but under ten times. V usage is TRBV5-8 and J usage is TRBJ2-5; 8 nucleotides line up with TRBD2. This CDR3 has 15 residues. Germline V lookup: CDR1 SGHTS, CDR2 YDEGEE. The V and J ends lost 3 bases and 4 bases, in that order; junction bases with no gene match: 8. CDR3 in amino acids: CASSSVAGPPETQYF. The DNA for the CDR3 is TGTGCCAGCAGCTCAGTAGCGGGACCGCCAGAGACCCAGTACTTC.

This clonotype was seen a handful of times. This chain connects TRBV3-1 to TRBJ2-4; TRBD2 aligns across 8 bases. The CDR3 runs to 16 residues. Germline V CDR1 and CDR2: LGHDT, YNNKEL (reference sequence). After removal of 0 bases from V and 0 bases from J, the junction contained 1 base not matched to a gene. The chain's CDR3 is CASSQELAGAKNIQYF. CDR3 DNA sequence: TGTGCCAGCAGCCAAGAGCTAGCGGGAGCCAAAAACATTCAGTACTTC.

This clonotype was recorded at least ten times. The chain joins TRBV7-3 to TRBJ1-2; the D gene is possibly TRBD1 (5 bases). Per the germline V gene, CDR1 is SGHTA and CDR2 is FQGTGA. This CDR3 region has 14 residues. The V gene lost 7 bases and the J gene lost 2 bases, with 14 bases spanning the gap. CDR3 sequence reads: CASTPPGKNYGYTF. Written as DNA, the CDR3 is TGTGCCAGCACCCCCCCAGGGAAGAACTATGGCTACACCTTC.

The chain employs TRBV27 and TRBJ2-6, with 11 positions matching TRBD1. The V segment lost 5 bases and the J segment 0 bases; nucleotides outside the gene matches: 6. The CDR3 runs 18 residues. The germline gives CDR1 MNHEY, CDR2 SMNVEV (reference sequence). The CDR3 nucleotides read TGTGCCAGCAGTCCGGGACAGGGGGTCGGCTCTGGGGCCAACGTCCTGACTTTC. Residues: CASSPGQGVGSGANVLTF.

The table lists this clonotype with a few counts. The V and J genes are TRBV24-1 and TRBJ2-3; D gene unclear. This CDR3 has 13 amino acids. The germline CDR1 and CDR2 sequences are KGHDR and SFDVKD. The V end was cut by 6 bases, the J end by 6 bases, with 12 bases between. Here the CDR3 reads CATSSGRRDTQYF. The DNA of the CDR3 is TGTGCCACCAGTTCCGGACGCCGGGATACGCAGTATTTT.

This clonotype was found a few times. The rearrangement uses TRBV2 and TRBJ2-3, with D unclear. Germline values: CDR1 SNHLY, CDR2 FYNNEI. The germline V and J ends were trimmed by 0 bases and 10 bases, with 11 bases remaining between them. The CDR3 is 13 amino acids. CDR3 in amino acids: CASSEAPVPPQYF. The CDR3 DNA follows: TGTGCCAGCAGTGAAGCGCCAGTCCCCCCGCAGTATTTT. The entire variable domain, with the rest obtained from reference TRBV2 and TRBJ2-3, is as follows: EPEVTQTPSHQVTQMGQEVILRCVPISNHLYFYWYRQILGQKVEFLVSFYNNEISEKSEIFDDQFSVERPDGSNFTLKIRSTKLEDSAMYFCASSEAPVPPQYFGPGTRLTVL.

This clonotype was seen ten or more times. This chain connects TRBV28 to TRBJ1-1; D call uncertain. The CDR3 contains 13 residues. The germline V gene has CDR1 MDHEN and CDR2 SYDVKM. The germline V and J ends were trimmed by 1 base and 1 base, with 4 bases remaining between them. The CDR3 loop reads CASSLSGNTEAFF. The CDR3 DNA is TGTGCCAGCAGTTTATCGGGGAACACTGAAGCTTTCTTT.

This chain links TRBV6-2 or TRBV6-3 with TRBJ2-7; 7 nucleotides line up with TRBD1. This CDR3 contains 13 residues. Germline V gene sequence: CDR1 MNHEY, CDR2 SVGEGT. J gave up 6 bases and V 6 bases, and 8 bases lay outside the gene matches. The CDR3 spells CASRTGSSGEQYF. The CDR3 DNA is TGTGCCAGCAGGACAGGGTCCTCGGGCGAGCAGTACTTC.